The 9 T cell receptor beta chains below come from one sample, sequenced in a study of T cell responses to AZD1222 COVID-19 vaccine. Produced via immunoSEQ multiplex PCR; TCRdb's table is partial and in-frame only. Among 120,000 or so clones listed, 94% were seen once. The sequences come from peripheral blood, collected 28 days after the second AZD1222 dose. The receptors originated from an adult who received the AZD1222 COVID-19 vaccine.

The chain combines TRBV3-1 (or the pseudogene TRBV3-2) with TRBJ2-3; a weak D match, TRBD1 (6 bases). Trimming cost V 0 bases and J 5 bases, with 6 bases left between them. Looked up from germline, CDR1 is LGHDT and CDR2 is YNNKEL (reference sequence). The CDR3 spans 13 residues. CDR3 nucleotides: TGTGCCAGCAGCCAAGAAGGGGGAGATACGCAGTATTTT. Translation: CASSQEGGDTQYF.

The chain combines TRBV29-1 with TRBJ2-1; D is perhaps TRBD1 or TRBD2 (5 bases each). The germline CDR1 and CDR2 sequences are SQVTM and ANQGSEA. The V end lost 5 bases, the J end lost 6 bases, and 14 bases lay between the germline ends. The CDR3 extends over 13 amino acids. CDR3 nucleotides: TGCAGCGTTAGATGGGGGACCCTCAATGAGCAGTTCTTC. Translated, it gives CSVRWGTLNEQFF.

This sequence joins TRBV2 and TRBJ1-2; D unresolved. The V and J ends lost 7 bases and 0 bases respectively, with 15 bases between them. CDR1 and CDR2 from the germline V gene are SNHLY and FYNNEI. The CDR3 has 15 residues. The CDR3 bases are TGTGCCAGCAATCTATCTCCCAGGCCTAACTATGGCTACACCTTC. Translated, it gives CASNLSPRPNYGYTF.

This clone was detected ten times or more. V gene TRBV13 combines with J gene TRBJ2-2; D perhaps matches TRBD1 (6 bases). V lost 5 bases, J lost 6 bases, and 19 bases lay in between. The CDR3 runs to 16 residues. Germline assignment: CDR1 PRHDT and CDR2 FYEKMQ (reference sequence). CDR3 nucleotides: TGTGCCAGCAGCCGAGGTGCAGGGGATGGTCCCGGGGAGCTGTTTTTT. Its translation is CASSRGAGDGPGELFF.

This sequence joins TRBV5-1 and TRBJ1-2; TRBD1 is a possible D gene (6 bases). In germline, CDR1 is SGHRS, CDR2 YFSETQ. The length of the CDR3 is 14 residues. Trimming pared 4 bases from V and 5 bases from J, leaving 15 bases between. The CDR3 region is CASSSTGQFYGYTF. CDR3 DNA sequence: TGCGCCAGCAGCAGCACCGGACAGTTTTATGGCTACACCTTC.

CDR3 sequence (DNA): TGTGCCAGCCGTGCCGGGACAGGGAACACTGAAGCTTTCTTT. This codes for CASRAGTGNTEAFF. The rearrangement uses TRBV7-6 and TRBJ1-1, with 8 bases matching TRBD1. Germline values: CDR1 SGHVS, CDR2 FNYEAQ. Trimming took 8 bases from V and 1 from J; bases not matched to a gene: 6. There are 14 residues in the CDR3.

This chain joins TRBV14 and TRBJ1-3; no reliable D call. The CDR3 covers 11 residues. V was clipped by 3 bases and J by 9 bases, with 6 bases between them. Looked up from germline, CDR1 is SGHDN and CDR2 is FVKESK. CDR3 in amino acids: CASSQASTIYF. The CDR3 DNA reads TGTGCCAGCAGCCAGGCAAGCACCATATATTTT. Full variable domain (missing parts from reference TRBV14 and TRBJ1-3): EAGVTQFPSHSVIEKGQTVTLRCDPISGHDNLYWYRRVMGKEIKFLLHFVKESKQDESGMPNNRFLAERTGGTYSTLKVQPAELEDSGVYFCASSQASTIYFGEGSWLTVV.

This chain links TRBV25-1 with TRBJ1-1; D possibly corresponds to TRBD1 (5 bases). CDR1 is MGHDK, CDR2 SYGVNS, per germline. The CDR3 contains 12 residues. V lost 6 bases, J lost 5 bases, and 10 bases lay in between. Here the CDR3 DNA reads TGTGCCAGCAGGACAGTACGGACTGAAGCTTTCTTT. It is translated as CASRTVRTEAFF.

The chain couples TRBV27 to TRBJ1-2; D possibly corresponds to TRBD1 (6 bases). The length of the CDR3 is 17 residues. V dropped 6 bases and J dropped 8 bases, with 28 bases sitting between them. Germline CDR1 and CDR2: MNHEY and SMNVEV (reference sequence). The CDR3 region is CASSSQSNTGLSGGYTF. The DNA of the CDR3 is TGTGCCAGCAGCTCCCAGAGCAACACAGGGTTATCAGGCGGCTACACCTTC.